Included here is one T cell receptor (beta chain) sequence, with context. Its antigen is not identified. One junction end does not reproduce the germline sequence, and a read error may be involved. PCR was performed using 60 Vbeta and 13 Jbeta primers. TCRdb keeps only in-frame clones here, not all; method: immunoSEQ multiplex PCR. Among some 120,000 clones listed, around 82% were seen once. The data stem from a study of cytomegalovirus exposure and HLA in healthy donors. Study context: Researchers found that around 80% of 350 to 500 genotyped donors fell within the Caucasian-associated ancestry cluster. Study-wide findings and caveats: An apparent linkage of common viral pathogens to several of the most significant clusters emerged in a later analysis. Later analysis showed TCR association rates varying by HLA locus, highest for DRB1 and lowest for HLA-C. Productive rates of about 87% or about 30% were seen for most TCR beta V segments in an earlier analysis.

The specimen was PBMCs. This sequence originates from a man in his forties or fifties in good health and CMV-seronegative.

The CDR3, as DNA: TGTGCTAGCAGCCCTTACAGGGAGGGTGAGCAGTTCTTC. Protein sequence: CASSPYREGEQFF. The chain combines TRBV7-7 with TRBJ2-1; perhaps TRBD2 as D (7 bases). Germline CDR1 is SSHAT and CDR2 is FNYEAQ (reference sequence). This CDR3 has 13 amino acids.